This entry features one T cell receptor beta chain sequence. This sample is part of a study of cytomegalovirus exposure and HLA in healthy donors. 60 Vbeta and 13 Jbeta primers were used in PCR. Only in-frame clones appear in the TCRdb table, and some are missing; sequencing was by immunoSEQ multiplex PCR. This table holds about 200,000 clones, around four fifths found once. The germline gives CDR1 SGDLS, CDR2 YYNGEE. This CDR3 region has 15 residues. V was clipped by 4 bases and J by 3 bases; unmatched bases: 5. Sequencing was done on a sample of PBMCs. The TCR was taken from a woman between 40 and 50 years old in good health and CMV-seronegative. This chain links TRBV9 with TRBJ2-7; 12 nucleotides agree with TRBD2. DNA of the CDR3: TGTGCCAGCAGCCTCACTAGCGGGGGGATCTACGAGCAGTACTTC. The encoded protein is CASSLTSGGIYEQYF.